The source of this TCR beta chain is a study of cytomegalovirus exposure and HLA in healthy donors. Germline V CDR1 and CDR2: SGHTA, FQGNSA. This CDR3 is built from 15 residues. A note on this clone: Its specificity is unknown.

Regarding the study as a whole: The authors listed approximately 160 TCR beta chains as cytomegalovirus-associated.

Use of 60 Vbeta and 13 Jbeta primers characterized the PCR. Clones were read by immunoSEQ multiplex PCR, and TCRdb kept only the in-frame ones, dropping some. The sample includes roughly 130,000 clones, around 65% of them seen just once. V is TRBV7-2 and J is TRBJ2-5, with D possibly TRBD1 on 5 matching bases. The DNA end is more similar to TRBJ2-7, so the J call may be wrong. Sequenced input: PBMCs. The clonotype was recovered from a male donor in good health and CMV-seronegative. The CDR3 here is CASSLNVGRAYEQYF. The CDR3 DNA follows: TGTGCCAGCAGCTTAAACGTGGGCAGGGCCTACGAGCAGTACTTC.